These 16 T cell receptor beta chains came from one sample sequenced in a study of blood T cell repertoires in COVID-19 (dated by TCRdb to 2019 to 2021). Library generation was performed with the immunoSEQ multiplex PCR assay. TCRdb's version of the immuneACCESS table is confined to in-frame rearrangements and falls short of the full clone set. An unresolved V gene accounts for under half of the shortfall where checked; the remainder is of unknown origin. The sample table shows more than 95,000 clones, and around 87% are seen once. The ten largest clones add up to approximately 15% of the sample. Material: peripheral blood. The origin of the receptors is a man between 50 and 59 years old with acute or convalescent COVID-19.

The V and J genes are TRBV9 and TRBJ2-1, with 13 bases fitting TRBD2. The junction had 6 bases not matched to a gene; V was cut back by 5 bases and J by 10 bases. The germline V gene encodes CDR1 SGDLS and CDR2 YYNGEE. This CDR3 spans 14 amino acids. In DNA, the CDR3 is TGTGCCAGCAGTGCGGGACTAGCGGGAATCGAGCAGTTCTTC. This codes for CASSAGLAGIEQFF. Variable domain in full (rest from reference TRBV9 and TRBJ2-1): DSGVTQTPKHLITATGQRVTLRCSPRSGDLSVYWYQQSLDQGLQFLIQYYNGEERAKGNILERFSAQQFPDLHSELNLSSLELGDSALYFCASSAGLAGIEQFFGPGTRLTVL.

This sequence joins TRBV5-1 and TRBJ1-2; 8 bases map to TRBD1. The CDR3 loop spans 14 amino acids. The germline V gene has CDR1 SGHRS and CDR2 YFSETQ. Trimming cost V 4 bases and J 6 bases; bases outside gene matches: 8. CDR3 amino acids: CASSRDRGGDGYTF. The CDR3, as DNA: TGCGCCAGCAGCCGCGACAGGGGAGGCGATGGCTACACCTTC.

The chain links TRBV18 to TRBJ1-6; possibly TRBD1 for D (6 bases). The CDR3 contains 15 residues. Trimming took 2 bases from V and 7 from J, leaving 12 bases between them. Germline CDR1 is KGHSH and CDR2 is LQKENI. CDR3 sequence: CASSPLVGQNSPLHF. CDR3 DNA: TGTGCCAGCTCACCATTGGTGGGACAAAATTCACCCCTCCACTTT.

This chain uses TRBV12-5 with TRBJ1-2, with TRBD1 matching 7 bases. Germline trimming cut 2 bases from V and 2 bases from J; bases unmatched to any gene: 5. This CDR3 contains 15 residues. Germline CDR1 is LGHNT and CDR2 is FRNRAP. The CDR3 bases are TGTGCTAGTGGTTTGCTGACAGGGCTGAACTATGGCTACACCTTC. It yields the protein CASGLLTGLNYGYTF.

This clone was counted a few times. The rearrangement links TRBV28 to TRBJ2-1, with 8 bases lining up with TRBD2. There are 16 residues in the CDR3. The germline V gene has CDR1 MDHEN and CDR2 SYDVKM. Trimming at V came to 4 bases and at J to 3 bases, leaving 8 bases not matched to a gene. The DNA for the CDR3 is TGTGCCAGCAGTTCACGGACTAGCTCTCGCTACAATGAGCAGTTCTTC. Its protein is CASSSRTSSRYNEQFF.

The chain recombines TRBV2 with TRBJ2-5; TRBD1 agrees at 7 bases. V was clipped by 5 bases and J by 1 base; unmatched bases: 4. The germline gives CDR1 SNHLY, CDR2 FYNNEI. The CDR3 is made up of 14 amino acids. CDR3 residues: CASSKQGIQETQYF. DNA of the CDR3: TGTGCCAGCAGTAAACAGGGGATCCAAGAGACCCAGTACTTC.

The V call is TRBV5-4, the J call TRBJ2-5; 7 bases match TRBD2. The germline CDR1 and CDR2 sequences are SGHNT and YYREEE (reference sequence). The CDR3 consists of 15 residues. The J segment lost 2 bases and the V segment lost 4 bases, leaving 8 bases of the junction unmatched. The CDR3 DNA reads TGTGCCAGCAGCCTCCGGTCGGGGGGACAAGAGACCCAGTACTTC. Encoded protein: CASSLRSGGQETQYF. Based on the CDR3 plus reference TRBV5-4 and TRBJ2-5, the full variable domain is ETGVTQSPTHLIKTRGQQVTLRCSSQSGHNTVSWYQQALGQGPQFIFQYYREEENGRGNFPPRFSGLQFPNYSSELNVNALELDDSALYLCASSLRSGGQETQYFGPGTRLLVL.

This chain uses TRBV5-1 with TRBJ2-2; D is possibly TRBD2 (5 bases). The CDR3 length is 13 residues. The germline V and J ends were trimmed by 2 bases and 7 bases, with 9 bases remaining between them. Germline values: CDR1 SGHRS, CDR2 YFSETQ. CDR3 coding DNA: TGCGCCAGCAGCTTCCCGGGGAGCGGGGAGCTGTTTTTT. Residues: CASSFPGSGELFF.

The chain joins TRBV5-1 to TRBJ2-1, with D maybe TRBD1 (6 bases). V was pared by 0 bases and J by 9 bases, with 10 bases between. The CDR3 is 13 residues long. Germline CDR1 is SGHRS and CDR2 is YFSETQ. The CDR3 protein is CASSLEQGGEQFF. CDR3 DNA sequence: TGCGCCAGCAGCTTGGAACAGGGCGGTGAGCAGTTCTTC.

The V call is TRBV10-1, the J call TRBJ2-1; TRBD1 matches at 10 bases. The V and J ends lost 1 base and 6 bases, in that order; junction bases with no gene match: 3. This CDR3 contains 15 residues. Germline CDR1 reads WNHNN; CDR2 reads SYGVQD (reference sequence). DNA of the CDR3: TGCGCCAGCAGTGAGTTAGGGACAGGGGCCAATGAGCAGTTCTTC. This sequence encodes CASSELGTGANEQFF.

The genes are TRBV19 and TRBJ2-2; maybe TRBD1 (6 bases). V lost 5 bases, J lost 5 bases, and 15 bases lay in between. This CDR3 has 15 residues. Germline CDR1 LNHDA, CDR2 SQIVND (reference sequence). Here the CDR3 reads CASSDLGQPTGELFF. The CDR3, as DNA: TGTGCCAGTAGTGACCTCGGACAGCCTACCGGGGAGCTGTTTTTT.

The rearrangement joins TRBV6-4 to TRBJ2-1; TRBD2 might be the D (5 bases). CDR3 length: 14 residues. Germline-derived CDR1 and CDR2 are MRHNA and SNTAGT. Trimming took 0 bases from V and 5 from J, leaving 8 bases between them. The chain's CDR3 is CASSDSVEDNEQFF. DNA for the CDR3: TGTGCCAGCAGTGACTCGGTGGAGGACAATGAGCAGTTCTTC.

This chain connects TRBV11-2 to TRBJ2-7; D is ambiguous. Trimming took 5 bases from V and 3 from J, leaving 17 bases between them. The CDR3 is 15 residues long. Germline V lookup: CDR1 SGHAT, CDR2 FQNNGV. CDR3 sequence (DNA): TGTGCCAGCAGCCCTTGGCGGTCCCAAGGCTACGAGCAGTACTTC. Translated: CASSPWRSQGYEQYF.

This chain connects TRBV5-1 to TRBJ1-1; 10 bases line up with TRBD1. The ends lost 4 bases at V and 6 bases at J; junction bases unmatched: 3. The CDR3 runs to 13 residues. Looked up from germline, CDR1 is SGHRS and CDR2 is YFSETQ. CDR3 DNA: TGCGCCAGCAGCCCCGGGACAGGGGCTGAAGCTTTCTTT. Translation gives CASSPGTGAEAFF.

The DNA of the CDR3 is TGTGCCAGCAGAAGACGGACAGGGGGTTTCGGGGAGCTGTTTTTT. Encoded protein: CASRRRTGGFGELFF. This chain connects TRBV6-5 to TRBJ2-2; TRBD1 aligns across 10 bases. CDR3 length equals 15 residues. Per germline, CDR1 MNHEY and CDR2 SVGAGI. V lost 6 bases to trimming and J lost 7 bases; unmatched junction nucleotides: 8.

J is TRBJ2-7 and V is TRBV7-9, with 8 bases matching TRBD2. V lost 3 bases, J lost 2 bases, and 9 bases stayed unmatched. CDR1 SEHNR and CDR2 FQNEAQ come from the germline V gene (reference sequence). This CDR3 region has 16 residues. The CDR3 bases are TGTGCCAGCAGCTTGTTCGAGGTAGCGGGAACCTACGAGCAGTACTTC. It translates to CASSLFEVAGTYEQYF.